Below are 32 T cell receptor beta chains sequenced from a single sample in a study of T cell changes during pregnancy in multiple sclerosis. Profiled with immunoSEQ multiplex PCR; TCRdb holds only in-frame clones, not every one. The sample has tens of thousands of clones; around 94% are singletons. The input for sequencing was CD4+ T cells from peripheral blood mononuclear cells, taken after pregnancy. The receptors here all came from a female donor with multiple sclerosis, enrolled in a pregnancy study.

CDR3 amino acids: CASTRTKPSGPNTGELFF. The CDR3 region has the DNA TGTGCCAGTACACGGACAAAGCCTAGCGGGCCGAACACCGGGGAGCTGTTTTTT. The rearrangement joins TRBV28 to TRBJ2-2; 8 bases map to TRBD2. In germline, CDR1 is MDHEN, CDR2 SYDVKM. This CDR3 is 18 amino acids long. V lost 9 bases, J lost 0 bases, and 15 bases stayed unmatched.

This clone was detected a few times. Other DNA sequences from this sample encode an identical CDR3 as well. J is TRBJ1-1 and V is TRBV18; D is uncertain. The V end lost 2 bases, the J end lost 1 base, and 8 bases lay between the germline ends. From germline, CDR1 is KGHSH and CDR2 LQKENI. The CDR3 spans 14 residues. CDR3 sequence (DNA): TGTGCCAGCTCACCAGTGGGAGGGAACACTGAAGCTTTCTTT. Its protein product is CASSPVGGNTEAFF.

In DNA form, the CDR3 reads TGCGCCTCCTCAACGGGACAAGCACAAGAGACCCAGTACTTC. Amino acid sequence: CASSTGQAQETQYF. The V gene is TRBV5-1, the J gene TRBJ2-5; tentative D call: TRBD1 (6 bases). CDR1 and CDR2 (germline): SGHRS, YFSETQ. CDR3 size: 14 residues. The V and J ends lost 10 bases and 2 bases respectively, with 18 bases between them.

CDR3 loop: CASSERQDRLREQYF. The DNA for the CDR3 is TGTGCCAGCAGTGAACGACAGGACCGATTGCGCGAGCAGTACTTC. The chain is built from TRBV28 and TRBJ2-7, with D tentatively TRBD1 (6 bases). The germline V gene has CDR1 MDHEN and CDR2 SYDVKM. Deletions cut 5 bases from V and 6 bases from J, with 20 bases between. This CDR3 has 15 residues.

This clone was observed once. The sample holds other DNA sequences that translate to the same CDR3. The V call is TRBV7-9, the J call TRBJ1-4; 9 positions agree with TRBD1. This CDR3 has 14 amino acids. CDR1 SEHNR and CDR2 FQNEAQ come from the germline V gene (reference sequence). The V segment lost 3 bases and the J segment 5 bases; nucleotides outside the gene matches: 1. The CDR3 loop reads CASSLDRGNEKLFF. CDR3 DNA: TGTGCCAGCAGCTTGGACAGGGGAAATGAAAAACTGTTTTTT.

CDR3 protein: CASSLLTGTGAHEQYF. CDR3 coding DNA: TGTGCCAGCAGTTTGCTAACCGGGACAGGGGCCCACGAGCAGTACTTC. The chain uses TRBV27 and TRBJ2-7; TRBD1 aligns across 10 bases. In germline, CDR1 is MNHEY, CDR2 SMNVEV (reference sequence). Unmatched junction bases numbered 10, after V lost 3 bases and J lost 5 bases. The CDR3 spans 16 residues.

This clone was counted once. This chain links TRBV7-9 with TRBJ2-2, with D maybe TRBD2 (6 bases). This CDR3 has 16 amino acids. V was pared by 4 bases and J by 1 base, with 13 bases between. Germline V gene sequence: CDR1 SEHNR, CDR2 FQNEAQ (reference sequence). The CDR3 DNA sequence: TGTGCCAGCAGCTGGGGACTTACAGGGAACACCGGGGAGCTGTTTTTT. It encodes CASSWGLTGNTGELFF. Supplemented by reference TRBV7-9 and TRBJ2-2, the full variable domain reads DTGVSQNPRHKITKRGQNVTFRCDPISEHNRLYWYRQTLGQGPEFLTYFQNEAQLEKSRLLSDRFSAERPKGSFSTLEIQRTEQGDSAMYLCASSWGLTGNTGELFFGEGSRLTVL.

This CDR3 reads CASSLITASGRIGEQYF. For the CDR3, the DNA is TGTGCCAGCAGCTTAATCACGGCTAGCGGGAGGATAGGAGAGCAGTACTTC. J is TRBJ2-7 and V is TRBV7-6, with 11 bases lining up with TRBD2. This CDR3 spans 17 amino acids. The ends lost 2 bases at V and 7 bases at J; junction bases unmatched: 13. Germline V gene lookup returns CDR1 SGHVS and CDR2 FNYEAQ.

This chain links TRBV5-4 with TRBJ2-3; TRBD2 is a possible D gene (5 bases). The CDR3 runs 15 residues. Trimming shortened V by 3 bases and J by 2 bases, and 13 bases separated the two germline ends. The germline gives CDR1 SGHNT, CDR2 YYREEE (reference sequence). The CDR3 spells CASSSHGMYTDTQYF. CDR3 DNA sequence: TGTGCCAGCAGCTCCCACGGGATGTACACAGATACGCAGTATTTT.

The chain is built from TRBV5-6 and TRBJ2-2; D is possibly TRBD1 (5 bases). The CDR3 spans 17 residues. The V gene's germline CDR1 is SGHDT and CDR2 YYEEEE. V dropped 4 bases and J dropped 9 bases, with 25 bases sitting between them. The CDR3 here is CASSLGQFTPIFRELFF. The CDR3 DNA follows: TGTGCCAGCAGCCTCGGACAATTCACGCCGATATTCCGGGAGCTGTTTTTT.

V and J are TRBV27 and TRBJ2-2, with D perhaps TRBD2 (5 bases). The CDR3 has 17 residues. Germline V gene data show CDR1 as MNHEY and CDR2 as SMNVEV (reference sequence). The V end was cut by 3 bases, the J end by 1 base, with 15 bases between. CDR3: CASSFRLTGLNTGELFF. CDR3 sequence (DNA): TGTGCCAGCAGTTTTAGATTGACGGGATTGAACACCGGGGAGCTGTTTTTT.

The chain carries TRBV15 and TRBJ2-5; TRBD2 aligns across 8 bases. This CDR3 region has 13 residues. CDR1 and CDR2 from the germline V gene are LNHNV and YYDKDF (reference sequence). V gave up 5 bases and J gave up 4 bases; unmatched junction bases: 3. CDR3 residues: CATSLGGGETQYF. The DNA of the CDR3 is TGTGCCACCAGCCTCGGGGGGGGAGAGACCCAGTACTTC.

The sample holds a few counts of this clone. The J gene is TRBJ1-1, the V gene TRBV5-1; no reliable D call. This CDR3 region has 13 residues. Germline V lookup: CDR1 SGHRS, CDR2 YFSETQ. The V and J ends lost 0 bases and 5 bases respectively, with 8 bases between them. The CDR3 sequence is CASSLGGMTEAFF. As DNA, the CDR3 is TGCGCCAGCAGCTTGGGAGGCATGACTGAAGCTTTCTTT.

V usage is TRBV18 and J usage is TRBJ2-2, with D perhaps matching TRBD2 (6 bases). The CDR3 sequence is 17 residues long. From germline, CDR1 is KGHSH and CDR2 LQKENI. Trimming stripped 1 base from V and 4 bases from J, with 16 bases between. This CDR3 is CASSPRNGGVGTGELFF. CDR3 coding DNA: TGTGCCAGCTCACCACGCAACGGGGGAGTGGGCACCGGGGAGCTGTTTTTT.

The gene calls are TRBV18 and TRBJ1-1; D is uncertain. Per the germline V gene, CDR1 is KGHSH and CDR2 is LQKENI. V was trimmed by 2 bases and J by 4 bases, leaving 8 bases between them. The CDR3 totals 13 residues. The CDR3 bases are TGTGCCAGCTCACCAAAGCACCTCACTGAAGCTTTCTTT. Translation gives CASSPKHLTEAFF.

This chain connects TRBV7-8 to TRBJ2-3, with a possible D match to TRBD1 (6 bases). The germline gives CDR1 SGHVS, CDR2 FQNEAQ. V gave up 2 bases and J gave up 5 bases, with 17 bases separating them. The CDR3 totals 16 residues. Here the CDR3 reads CASSLRVQGSGDTQYF. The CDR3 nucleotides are TGTGCCAGCAGCTTAAGAGTACAGGGATCTGGAGATACGCAGTATTTT. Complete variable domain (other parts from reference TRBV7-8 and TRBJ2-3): GAGVSQSPRYKVAKRGQDVALRCDPISGHVSLFWYQQALGQGPEFLTYFQNEAQLDKSGLPSDRFFAERPEGSVSTLKIQRTQQEDSAVYLCASSLRVQGSGDTQYFGPGTRLTVL.

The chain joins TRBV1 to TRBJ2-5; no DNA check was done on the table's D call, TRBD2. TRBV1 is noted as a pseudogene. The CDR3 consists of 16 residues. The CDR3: CTSSQDRLAGWETQYF. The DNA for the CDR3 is TGCACCAGCAGCCAAGACCGCCTAGCGGGATGGGAGACCCAGTACTTC.

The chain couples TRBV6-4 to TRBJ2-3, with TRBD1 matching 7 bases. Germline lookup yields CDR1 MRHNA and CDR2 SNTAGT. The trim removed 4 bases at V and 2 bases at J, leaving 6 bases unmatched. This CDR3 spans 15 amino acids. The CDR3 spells CASSVEGAITDTQYF. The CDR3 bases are TGTGCCAGCAGTGTTGAGGGGGCGATCACAGATACGCAGTATTTT.

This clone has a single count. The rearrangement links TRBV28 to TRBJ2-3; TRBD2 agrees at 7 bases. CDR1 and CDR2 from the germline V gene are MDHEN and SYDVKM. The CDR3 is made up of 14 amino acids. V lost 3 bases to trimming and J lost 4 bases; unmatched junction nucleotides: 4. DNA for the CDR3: TGTGCCAGCAGTTTCCCGGGACTACCAGATACGCAGTATTTT. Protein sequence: CASSFPGLPDTQYF.

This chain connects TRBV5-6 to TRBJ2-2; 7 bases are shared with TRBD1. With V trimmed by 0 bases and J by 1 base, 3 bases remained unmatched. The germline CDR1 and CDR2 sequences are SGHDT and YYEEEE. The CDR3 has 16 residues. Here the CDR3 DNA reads TGTGCCAGCAGCTTGGATGGGACAGTGAACACCGGGGAGCTGTTTTTT. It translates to CASSLDGTVNTGELFF.

The CDR3 DNA sequence: TGTGCCAGCAGCTTAGGGACTAGCGACTACAATGAGCAGTTCTTC. This gives the protein CASSLGTSDYNEQFF. The J gene is TRBJ2-1, the V gene TRBV5-6, with 10 bases lining up with TRBD2. V trimming: 2 bases; J trimming: 3 bases; junction bases outside the gene matches: 2. The germline gives CDR1 SGHDT, CDR2 YYEEEE. CDR3 size: 15 residues.

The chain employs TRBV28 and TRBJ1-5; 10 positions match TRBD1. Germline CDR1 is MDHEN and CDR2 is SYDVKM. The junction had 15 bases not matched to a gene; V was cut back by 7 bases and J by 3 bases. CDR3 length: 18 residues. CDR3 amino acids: CASTSWTGGVDVNQPQHF. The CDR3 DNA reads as TGTGCCAGCACTTCTTGGACAGGGGGGGTCGATGTCAATCAGCCCCAGCATTTT.

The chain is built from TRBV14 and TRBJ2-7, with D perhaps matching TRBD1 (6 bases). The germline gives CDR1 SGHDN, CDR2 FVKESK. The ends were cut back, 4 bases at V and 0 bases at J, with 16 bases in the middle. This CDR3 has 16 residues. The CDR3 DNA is TGTGCCAGCAGCCGTCGGACAGCCCATTACTCCTACGAGCAGTACTTC. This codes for CASSRRTAHYSYEQYF.

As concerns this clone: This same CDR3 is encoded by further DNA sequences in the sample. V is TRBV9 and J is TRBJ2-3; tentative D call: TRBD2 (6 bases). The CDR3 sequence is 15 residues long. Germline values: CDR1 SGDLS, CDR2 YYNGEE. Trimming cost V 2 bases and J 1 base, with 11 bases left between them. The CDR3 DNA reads TGTGCCAGCAGCGTCGGGGGAGGAGGCACAGATACGCAGTATTTT. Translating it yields CASSVGGGGTDTQYF.

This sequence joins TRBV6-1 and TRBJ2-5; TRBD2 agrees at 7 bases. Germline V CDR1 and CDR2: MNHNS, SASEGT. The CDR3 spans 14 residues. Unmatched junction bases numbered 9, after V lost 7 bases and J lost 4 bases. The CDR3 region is CASKVTGGRETQYF. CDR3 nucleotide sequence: TGTGCCAGCAAGGTAACGGGAGGTAGAGAGACCCAGTACTTC.

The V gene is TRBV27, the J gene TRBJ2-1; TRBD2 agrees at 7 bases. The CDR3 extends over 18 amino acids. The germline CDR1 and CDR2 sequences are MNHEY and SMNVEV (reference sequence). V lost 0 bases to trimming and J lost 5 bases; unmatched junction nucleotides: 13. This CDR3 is CASSLSRTSAGPHNEQFF. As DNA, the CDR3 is TGTGCCAGCAGTTTATCGAGGACGTCAGCGGGACCTCACAATGAGCAGTTCTTC.

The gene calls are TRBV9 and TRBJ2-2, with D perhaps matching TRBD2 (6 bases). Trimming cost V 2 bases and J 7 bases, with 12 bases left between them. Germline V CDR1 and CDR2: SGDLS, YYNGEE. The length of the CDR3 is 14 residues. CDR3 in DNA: TGTGCCAGCAGCGTGGCTAGCGAGAACGGGGAGCTGTTTTTT. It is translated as CASSVASENGELFF.

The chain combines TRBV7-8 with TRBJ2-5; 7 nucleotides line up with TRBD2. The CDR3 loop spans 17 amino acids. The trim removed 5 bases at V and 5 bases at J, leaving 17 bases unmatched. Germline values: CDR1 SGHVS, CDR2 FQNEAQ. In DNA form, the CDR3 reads TGTGCCAGCAGCCCCGGACTAGTAGTTTTCGTGGGGGAGACCCAGTACTTC. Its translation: CASSPGLVVFVGETQYF.

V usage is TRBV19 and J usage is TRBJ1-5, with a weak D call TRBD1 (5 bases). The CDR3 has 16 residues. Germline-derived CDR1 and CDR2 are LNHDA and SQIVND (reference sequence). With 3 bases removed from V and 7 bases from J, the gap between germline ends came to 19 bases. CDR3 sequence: CASSMEGQGIVQPQHF. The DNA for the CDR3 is TGTGCCAGTAGTATGGAGGGGCAGGGCATTGTGCAGCCCCAGCATTTT.

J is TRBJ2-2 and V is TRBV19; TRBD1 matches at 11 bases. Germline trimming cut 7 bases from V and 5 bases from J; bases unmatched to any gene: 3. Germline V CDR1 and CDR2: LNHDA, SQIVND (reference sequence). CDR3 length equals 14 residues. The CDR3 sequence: CASTRDRGTGELFF. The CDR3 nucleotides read TGTGCCAGTACTAGGGACAGGGGGACCGGGGAGCTGTTTTTT.

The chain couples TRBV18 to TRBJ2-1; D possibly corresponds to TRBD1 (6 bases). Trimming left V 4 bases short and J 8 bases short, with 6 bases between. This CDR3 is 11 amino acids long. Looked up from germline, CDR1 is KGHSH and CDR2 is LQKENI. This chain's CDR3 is CASSRQDEQFF. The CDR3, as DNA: TGTGCCAGCTCACGACAGGATGAGCAGTTCTTC.

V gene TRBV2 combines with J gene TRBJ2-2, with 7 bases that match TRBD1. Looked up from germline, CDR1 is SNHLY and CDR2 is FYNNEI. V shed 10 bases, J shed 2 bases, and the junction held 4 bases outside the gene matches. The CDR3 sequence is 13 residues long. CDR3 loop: CATWDSNTGELFF. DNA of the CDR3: TGTGCCACCTGGGACAGCAACACCGGGGAGCTGTTTTTT.